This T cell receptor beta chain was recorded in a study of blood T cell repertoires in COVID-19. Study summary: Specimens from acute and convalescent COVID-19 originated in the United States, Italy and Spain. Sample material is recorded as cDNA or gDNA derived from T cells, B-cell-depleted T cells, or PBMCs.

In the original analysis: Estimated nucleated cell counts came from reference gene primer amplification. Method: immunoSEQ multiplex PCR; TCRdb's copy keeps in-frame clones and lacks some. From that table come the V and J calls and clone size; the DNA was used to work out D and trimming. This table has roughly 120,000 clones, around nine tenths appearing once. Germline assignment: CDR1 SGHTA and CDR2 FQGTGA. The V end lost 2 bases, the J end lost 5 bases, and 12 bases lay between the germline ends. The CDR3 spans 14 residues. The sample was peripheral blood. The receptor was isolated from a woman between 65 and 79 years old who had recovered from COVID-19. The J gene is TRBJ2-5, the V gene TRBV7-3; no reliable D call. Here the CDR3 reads CASSLCAERETQYF. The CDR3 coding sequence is TGTGCCAGCAGCTTATGCGCCGAGAGGGAGACCCAGTACTTC.